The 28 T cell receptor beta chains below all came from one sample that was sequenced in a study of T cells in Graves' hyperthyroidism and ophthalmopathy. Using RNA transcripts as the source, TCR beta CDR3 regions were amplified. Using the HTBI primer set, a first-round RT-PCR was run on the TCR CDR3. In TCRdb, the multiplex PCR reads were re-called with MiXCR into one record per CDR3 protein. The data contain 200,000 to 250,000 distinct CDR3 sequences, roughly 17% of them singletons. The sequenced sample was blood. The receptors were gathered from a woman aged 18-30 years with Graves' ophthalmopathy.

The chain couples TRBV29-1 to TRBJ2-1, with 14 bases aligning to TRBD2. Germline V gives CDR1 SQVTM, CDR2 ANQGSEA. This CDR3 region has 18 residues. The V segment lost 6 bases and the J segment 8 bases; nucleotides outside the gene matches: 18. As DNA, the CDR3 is TGCAGCGTCTCCTACCCCGGGACTAGCGGGAGCGGGGTTGATGAGCAGTTCTTC. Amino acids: CSVSYPGTSGSGVDEQFF.

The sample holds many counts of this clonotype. The CDR3 region has the DNA TGCAGTGCTTCCCAGGGAAGGGGTGAAAAACTGTTTTTT. It yields the protein CSASQGRGEKLFF. The chain uses TRBV20-1 and TRBJ1-4, with D tentatively TRBD1 (5 bases). Germline V lookup: CDR1 DFQATT, CDR2 SNEGSKA (reference sequence). V shed 5 bases and J shed 7 bases, with 14 bases lying between them. CDR3 size: 13 residues.

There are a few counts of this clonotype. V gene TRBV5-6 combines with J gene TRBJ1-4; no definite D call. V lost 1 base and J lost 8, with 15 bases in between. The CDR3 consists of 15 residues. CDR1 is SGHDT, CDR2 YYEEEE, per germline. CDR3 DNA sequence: TGTGCCAGCAGCTTGAATGGCGGCCCGGACGAAAAACTGTTTTTT. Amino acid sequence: CASSLNGGPDEKLFF.

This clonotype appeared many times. The CDR3 DNA follows: TGTGCCAGCAGTCCACAAGGCTATGGCTACACCTTC. Translated: CASSPQGYGYTF. The genes are TRBV6-1 and TRBJ1-2, with D hard to call. This CDR3 region has 12 residues. Germline V gene data show CDR1 as MNHNS and CDR2 as SASEGT. V was cut by 5 bases and J by 4 bases, with 8 bases left in between.

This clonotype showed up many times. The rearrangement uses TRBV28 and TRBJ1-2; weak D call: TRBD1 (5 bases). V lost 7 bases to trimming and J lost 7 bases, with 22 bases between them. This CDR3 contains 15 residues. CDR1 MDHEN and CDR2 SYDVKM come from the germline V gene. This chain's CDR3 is CASTTGTAFTSGYTF. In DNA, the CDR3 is TGTGCCAGCACCACCGGGACCGCATTTACAAGTGGCTACACCTTC.

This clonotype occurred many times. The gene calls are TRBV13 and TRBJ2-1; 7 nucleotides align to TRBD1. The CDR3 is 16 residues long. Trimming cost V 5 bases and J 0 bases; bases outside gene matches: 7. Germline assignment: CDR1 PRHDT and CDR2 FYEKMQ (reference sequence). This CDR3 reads CASSPKTGPSYNEQFF. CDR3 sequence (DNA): TGTGCCAGCAGCCCCAAGACAGGGCCCTCCTACAATGAGCAGTTCTTC.

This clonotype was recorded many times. The CDR3: CASTDSPYSNQPQHF. CDR3 coding DNA: TGTGCCAGCACTGACAGTCCCTATAGCAATCAGCCCCAGCATTTT. The rearrangement joins TRBV12-3 or TRBV12-4 to TRBJ1-5; a possible D gene is TRBD1 (5 bases). Trimming removed 7 bases from V and 0 bases from J, with 13 bases in between. The CDR3 spans 15 residues.

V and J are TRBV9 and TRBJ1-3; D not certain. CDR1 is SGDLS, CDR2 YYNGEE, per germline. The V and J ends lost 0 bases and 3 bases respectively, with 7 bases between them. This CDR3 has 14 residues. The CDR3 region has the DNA TGTGCCAGCAGCGTAGCACACAGTGGAAACACCATATATTTT. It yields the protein CASSVAHSGNTIYF.

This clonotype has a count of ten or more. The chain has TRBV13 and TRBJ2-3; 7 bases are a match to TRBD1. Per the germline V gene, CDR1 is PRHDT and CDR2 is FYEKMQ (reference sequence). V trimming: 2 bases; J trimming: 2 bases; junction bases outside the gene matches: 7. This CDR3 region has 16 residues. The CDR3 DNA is TGTGCCAGCAGCTTACCGCCGGACAGGATCACAGATACGCAGTATTTT. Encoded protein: CASSLPPDRITDTQYF.

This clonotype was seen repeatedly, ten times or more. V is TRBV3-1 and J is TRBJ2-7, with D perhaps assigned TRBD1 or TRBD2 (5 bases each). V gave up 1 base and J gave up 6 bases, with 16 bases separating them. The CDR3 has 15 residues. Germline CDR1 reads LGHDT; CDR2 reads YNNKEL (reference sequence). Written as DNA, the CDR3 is TGTGCCAGCAGCCAAGTTGGGGGTGAAGTTGGCGAGCAGTACTTC. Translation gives CASSQVGGEVGEQYF.

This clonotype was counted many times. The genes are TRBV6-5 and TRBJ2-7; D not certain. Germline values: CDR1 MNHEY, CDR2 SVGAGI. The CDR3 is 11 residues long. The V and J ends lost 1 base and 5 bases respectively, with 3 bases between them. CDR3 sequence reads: CASSYLDEQYF. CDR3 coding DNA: TGTGCCAGCAGTTACTTGGACGAGCAGTACTTC.

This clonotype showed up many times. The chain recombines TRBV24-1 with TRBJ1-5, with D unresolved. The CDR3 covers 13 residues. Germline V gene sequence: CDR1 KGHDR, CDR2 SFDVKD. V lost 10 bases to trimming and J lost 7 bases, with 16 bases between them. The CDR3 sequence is CATSLGGEQPQHF. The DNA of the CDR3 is TGTGCCACTTCCCTGGGAGGTGAGCAGCCCCAGCATTTT.

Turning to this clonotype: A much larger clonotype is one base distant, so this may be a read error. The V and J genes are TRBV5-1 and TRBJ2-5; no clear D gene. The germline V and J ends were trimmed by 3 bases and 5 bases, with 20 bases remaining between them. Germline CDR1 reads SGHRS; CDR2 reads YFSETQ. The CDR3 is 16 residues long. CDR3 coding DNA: TGCGCCAGCAGCTCCAGCCCAACCACTGGCCGGGAGACCCAGTACTTC. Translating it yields CASSSSPTTGRETQYF.

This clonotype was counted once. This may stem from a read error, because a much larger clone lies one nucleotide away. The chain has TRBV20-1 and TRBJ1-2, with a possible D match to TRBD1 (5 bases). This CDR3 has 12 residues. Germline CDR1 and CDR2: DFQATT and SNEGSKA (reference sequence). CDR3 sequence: CRAGGFNYGYTF. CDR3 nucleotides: TGCAGGGCTGGGGGGTTTAACTATGGCTACACCTTC.

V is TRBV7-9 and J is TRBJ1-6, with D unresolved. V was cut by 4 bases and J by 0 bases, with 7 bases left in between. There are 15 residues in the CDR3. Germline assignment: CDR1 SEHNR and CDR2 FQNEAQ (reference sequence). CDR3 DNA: TGTGCCAGCAGCTCCAGAAGCTCCTATAATTCACCCCTCCACTTT. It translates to CASSSRSSYNSPLHF. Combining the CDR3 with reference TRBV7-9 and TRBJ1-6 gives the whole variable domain DTGVSQNPRHKITKRGQNVTFRCDPISEHNRLYWYRQTLGQGPEFLTYFQNEAQLEKSRLLSDRFSAERPKGSFSTLEIQRTEQGDSAMYLCASSSRSSYNSPLHFGNGTRLTVT.

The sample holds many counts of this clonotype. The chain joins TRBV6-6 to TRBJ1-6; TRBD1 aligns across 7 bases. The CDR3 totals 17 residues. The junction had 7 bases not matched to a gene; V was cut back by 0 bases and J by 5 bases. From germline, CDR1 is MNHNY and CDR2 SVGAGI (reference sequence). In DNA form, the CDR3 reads TGTGCCAGCAGTTACTCGTTTCTTGGACAGGATAATTCACCCCTCCACTTT. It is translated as CASSYSFLGQDNSPLHF.

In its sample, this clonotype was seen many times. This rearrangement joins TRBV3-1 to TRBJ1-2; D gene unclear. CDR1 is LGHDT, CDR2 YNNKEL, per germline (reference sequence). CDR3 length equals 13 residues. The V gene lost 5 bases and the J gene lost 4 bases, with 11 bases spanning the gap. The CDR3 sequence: CASSTRTRYGYTF. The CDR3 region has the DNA TGTGCCAGCAGCACCCGGACCCGCTATGGCTACACCTTC.

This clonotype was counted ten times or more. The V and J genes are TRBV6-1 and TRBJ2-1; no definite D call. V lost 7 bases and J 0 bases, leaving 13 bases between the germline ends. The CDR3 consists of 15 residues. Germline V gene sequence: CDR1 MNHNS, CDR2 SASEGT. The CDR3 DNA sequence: TGTGCCAGCACCCCGGGCAGGAGCTCCTACAATGAGCAGTTCTTC. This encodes CASTPGRSSYNEQFF.

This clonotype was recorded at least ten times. This CDR3 is CASSYDGENTEAFF. CDR3 coding DNA: TGTGCCAGCAGTTATGACGGAGAGAACACTGAAGCTTTCTTT. The chain has TRBV28 and TRBJ1-1; no clear D. The V gene's germline CDR1 is MDHEN and CDR2 SYDVKM. V was clipped by 4 bases and J by 1 base, with 10 bases between them. CDR3 length equals 14 residues.

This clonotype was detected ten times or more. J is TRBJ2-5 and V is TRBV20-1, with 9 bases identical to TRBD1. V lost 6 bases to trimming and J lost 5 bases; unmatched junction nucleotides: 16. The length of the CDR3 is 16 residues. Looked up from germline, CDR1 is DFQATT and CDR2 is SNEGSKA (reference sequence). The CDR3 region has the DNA TGCAGTGCCCAGAGGACAGACAGGGGGGGATCGGAGACCCAGTACTTC. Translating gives CSAQRTDRGGSETQYF.

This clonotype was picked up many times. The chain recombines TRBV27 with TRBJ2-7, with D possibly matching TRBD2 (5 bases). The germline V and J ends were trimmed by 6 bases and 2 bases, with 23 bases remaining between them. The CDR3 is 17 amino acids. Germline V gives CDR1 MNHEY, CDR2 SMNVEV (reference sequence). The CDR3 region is CASSSIGGRPRPYEQYF. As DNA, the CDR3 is TGTGCCAGCAGCTCAATTGGAGGCAGGCCAAGGCCCTACGAGCAGTACTTC.

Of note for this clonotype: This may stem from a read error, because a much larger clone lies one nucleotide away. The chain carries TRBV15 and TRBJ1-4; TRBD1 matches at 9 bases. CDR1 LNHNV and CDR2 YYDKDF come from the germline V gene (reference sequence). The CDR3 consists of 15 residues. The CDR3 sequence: CTTSRDQDRGEKLFF. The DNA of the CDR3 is TGTACCACCAGCAGAGATCAGGACAGGGGCGAAAAACTGTTTTTT.

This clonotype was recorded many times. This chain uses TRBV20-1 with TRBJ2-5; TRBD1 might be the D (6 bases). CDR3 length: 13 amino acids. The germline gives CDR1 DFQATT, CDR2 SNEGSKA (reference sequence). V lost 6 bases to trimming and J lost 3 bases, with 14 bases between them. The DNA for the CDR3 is TGCAGTGCCCACCGCCGGGACAAAGAGACCCAGTACTTC. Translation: CSAHRRDKETQYF.

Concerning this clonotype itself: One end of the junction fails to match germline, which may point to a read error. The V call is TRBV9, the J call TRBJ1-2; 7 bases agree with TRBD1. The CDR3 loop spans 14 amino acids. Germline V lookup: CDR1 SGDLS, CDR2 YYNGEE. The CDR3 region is CARSAGQSPRGYTF. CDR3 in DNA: TGTGCCCGCAGCGCGGGACAGTCCCCTAGGGGCTACACCTTC.

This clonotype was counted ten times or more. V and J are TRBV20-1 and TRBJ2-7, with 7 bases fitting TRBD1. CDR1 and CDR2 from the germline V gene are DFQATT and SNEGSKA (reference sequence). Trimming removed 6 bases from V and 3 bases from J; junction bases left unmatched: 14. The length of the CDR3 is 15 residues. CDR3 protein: CSAVRGDRDGYEQYF. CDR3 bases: TGCAGTGCCGTACGAGGAGACAGGGACGGCTACGAGCAGTACTTC.

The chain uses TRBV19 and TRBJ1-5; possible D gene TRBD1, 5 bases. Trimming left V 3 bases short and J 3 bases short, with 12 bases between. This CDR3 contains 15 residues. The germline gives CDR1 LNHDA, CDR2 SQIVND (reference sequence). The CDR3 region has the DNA TGTGCCAGTAGTATTAGAGACAGCTACAATCAGCCCCAGCATTTT. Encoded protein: CASSIRDSYNQPQHF.

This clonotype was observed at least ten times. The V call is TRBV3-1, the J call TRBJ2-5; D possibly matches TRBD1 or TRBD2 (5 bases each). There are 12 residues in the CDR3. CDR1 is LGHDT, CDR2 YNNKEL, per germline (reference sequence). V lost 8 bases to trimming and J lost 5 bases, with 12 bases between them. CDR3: CASALGVETQYF. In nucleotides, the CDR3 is TGTGCCAGCGCCCTGGGGGTGGAGACCCAGTACTTC.

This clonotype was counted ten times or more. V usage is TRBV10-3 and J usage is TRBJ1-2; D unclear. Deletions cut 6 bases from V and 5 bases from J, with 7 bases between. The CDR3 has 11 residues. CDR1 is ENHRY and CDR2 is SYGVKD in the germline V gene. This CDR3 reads CAIRKEYGYTF. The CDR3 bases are TGTGCCATCAGAAAAGAGTATGGCTACACCTTC.